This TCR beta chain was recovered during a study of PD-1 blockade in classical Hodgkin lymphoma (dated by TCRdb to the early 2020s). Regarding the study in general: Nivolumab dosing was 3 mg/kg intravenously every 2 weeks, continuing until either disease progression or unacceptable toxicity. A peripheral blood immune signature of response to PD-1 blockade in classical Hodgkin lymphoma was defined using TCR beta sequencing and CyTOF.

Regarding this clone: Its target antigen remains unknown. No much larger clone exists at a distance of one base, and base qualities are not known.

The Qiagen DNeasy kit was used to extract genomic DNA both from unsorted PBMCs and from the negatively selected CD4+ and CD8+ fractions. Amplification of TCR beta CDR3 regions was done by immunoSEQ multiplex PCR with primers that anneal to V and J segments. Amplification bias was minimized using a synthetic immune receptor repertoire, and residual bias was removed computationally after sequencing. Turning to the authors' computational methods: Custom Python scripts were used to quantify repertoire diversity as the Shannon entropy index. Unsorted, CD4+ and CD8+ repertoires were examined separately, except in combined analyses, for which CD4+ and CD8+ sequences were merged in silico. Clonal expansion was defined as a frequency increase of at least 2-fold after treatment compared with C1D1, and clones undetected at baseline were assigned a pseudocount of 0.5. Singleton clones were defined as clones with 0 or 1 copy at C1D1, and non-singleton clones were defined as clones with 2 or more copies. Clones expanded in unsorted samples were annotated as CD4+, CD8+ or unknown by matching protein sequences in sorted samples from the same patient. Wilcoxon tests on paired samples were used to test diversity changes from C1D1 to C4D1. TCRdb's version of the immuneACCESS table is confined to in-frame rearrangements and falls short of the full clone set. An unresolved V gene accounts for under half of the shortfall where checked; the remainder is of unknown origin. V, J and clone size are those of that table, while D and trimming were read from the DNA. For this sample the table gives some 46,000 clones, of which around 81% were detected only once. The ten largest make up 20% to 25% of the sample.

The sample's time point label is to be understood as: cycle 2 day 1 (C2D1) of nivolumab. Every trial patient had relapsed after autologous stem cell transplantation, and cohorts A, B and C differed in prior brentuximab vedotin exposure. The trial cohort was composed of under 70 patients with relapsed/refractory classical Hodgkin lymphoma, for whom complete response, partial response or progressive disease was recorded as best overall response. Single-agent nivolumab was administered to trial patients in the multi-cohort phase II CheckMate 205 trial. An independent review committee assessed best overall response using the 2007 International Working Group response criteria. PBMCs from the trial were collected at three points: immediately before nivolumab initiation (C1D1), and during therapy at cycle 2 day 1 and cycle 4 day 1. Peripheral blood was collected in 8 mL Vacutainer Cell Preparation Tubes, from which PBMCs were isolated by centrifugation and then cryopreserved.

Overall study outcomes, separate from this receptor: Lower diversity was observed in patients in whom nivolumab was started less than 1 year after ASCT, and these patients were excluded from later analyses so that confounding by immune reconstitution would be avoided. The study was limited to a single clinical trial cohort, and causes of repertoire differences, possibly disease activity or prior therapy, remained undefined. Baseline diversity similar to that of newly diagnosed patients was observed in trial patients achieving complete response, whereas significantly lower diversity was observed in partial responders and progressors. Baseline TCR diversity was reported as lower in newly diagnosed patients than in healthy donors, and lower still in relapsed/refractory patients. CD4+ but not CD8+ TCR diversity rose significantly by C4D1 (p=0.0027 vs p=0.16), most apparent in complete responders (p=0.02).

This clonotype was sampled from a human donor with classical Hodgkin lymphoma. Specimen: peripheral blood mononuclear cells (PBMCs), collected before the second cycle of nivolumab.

The CDR3: CASSPAGKLFF. The bases read TGTGCCAGCAGCCCGGCGGGAAAACTGTTTTTT. The sequence is built from TRBV6-6 and TRBJ1-4, with no confident D gene call. The trim is 6 bases for V and 10 bases for J, with a gap of 9 bases between the germline ends. From cysteine to phenylalanine, the CDR3 is 11 amino acids long. The DNA shown is the 33-base CDR3, in frame from base 1. Via the germline V gene (reference sequence), CDR1 is MNHNY and CDR2 SVGAGI.